Here is one T cell receptor beta chain with its context. Profiling relied on immunoSEQ multiplex PCR, and the TCRdb table lists in-frame clones only, not all of them. The sample has under 450,000 clones; around 90% are singletons. This specimen belongs to a study of control samples from healthy donors and cancer patients. Germline CDR1 reads KGHSH; CDR2 reads LQKENI. The J segment lost 0 bases and the V segment lost 1 base, leaving 0 bases of the junction unmatched. CDR3 size: 15 residues. V is TRBV18 and J is TRBJ2-3; 8 bases are a match to TRBD1. The sample was PBMCs. The receptor was isolated from a man aged 35-49 years with head and neck cancer. In DNA form, the CDR3 reads TGTGCCAGCTCACCACGACAGGGGAGCACAGATACGCAGTATTTT. This sequence encodes CASSPRQGSTDTQYF.